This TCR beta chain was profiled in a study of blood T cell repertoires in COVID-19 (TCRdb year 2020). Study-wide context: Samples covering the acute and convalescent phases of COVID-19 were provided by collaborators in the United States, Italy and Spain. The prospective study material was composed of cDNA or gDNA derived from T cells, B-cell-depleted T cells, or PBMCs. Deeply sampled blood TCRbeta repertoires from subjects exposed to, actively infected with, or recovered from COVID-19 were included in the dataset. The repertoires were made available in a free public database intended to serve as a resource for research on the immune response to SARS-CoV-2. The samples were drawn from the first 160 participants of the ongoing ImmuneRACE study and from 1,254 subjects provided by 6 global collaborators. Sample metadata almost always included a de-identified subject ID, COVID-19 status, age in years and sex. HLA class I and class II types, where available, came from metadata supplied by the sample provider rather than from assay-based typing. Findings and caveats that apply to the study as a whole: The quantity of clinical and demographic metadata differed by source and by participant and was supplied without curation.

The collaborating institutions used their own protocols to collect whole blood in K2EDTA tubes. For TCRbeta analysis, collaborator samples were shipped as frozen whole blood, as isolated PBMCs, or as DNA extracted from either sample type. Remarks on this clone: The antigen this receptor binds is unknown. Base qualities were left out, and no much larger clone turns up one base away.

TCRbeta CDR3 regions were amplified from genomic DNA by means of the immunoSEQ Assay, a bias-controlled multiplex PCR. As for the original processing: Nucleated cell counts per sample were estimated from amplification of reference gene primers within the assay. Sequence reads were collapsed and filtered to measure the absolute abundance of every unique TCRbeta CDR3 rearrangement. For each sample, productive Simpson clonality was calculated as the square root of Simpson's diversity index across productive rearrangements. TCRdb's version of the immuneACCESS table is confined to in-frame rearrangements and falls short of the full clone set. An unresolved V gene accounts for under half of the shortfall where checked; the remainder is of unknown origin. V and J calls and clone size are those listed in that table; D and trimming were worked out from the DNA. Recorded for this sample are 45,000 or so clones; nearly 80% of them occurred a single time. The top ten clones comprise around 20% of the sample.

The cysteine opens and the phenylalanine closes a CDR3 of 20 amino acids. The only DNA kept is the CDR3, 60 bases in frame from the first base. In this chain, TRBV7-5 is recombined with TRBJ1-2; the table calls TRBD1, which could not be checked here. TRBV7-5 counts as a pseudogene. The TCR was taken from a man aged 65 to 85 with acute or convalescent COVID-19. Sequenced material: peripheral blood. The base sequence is TGTGTCAGAAGCTTAAAATTATTAATTTCCAGGGGGCCTAACTCATATGGCTACACCTTC. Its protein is CVRSLKLLISRGPNSYGYTF.